This T cell receptor beta chain was observed in a study of blood T cell repertoires in COVID-19. Per germline, CDR1 MNHEY and CDR2 SVGAGI. Between the trimmed V and J ends, which lost 7 bases and 3 bases, there was a span of 15 bases. The CDR3 loop spans 14 amino acids. In the original analysis: Reference gene primer amplification yielded estimated nucleated cell counts. The assay was immunoSEQ multiplex PCR, and TCRdb's table has in-frame clones only and misses some. V, J and clone size reflect that table, while D and trimming were determined from the DNA. The sample contains more than 45,000 clones, roughly 87% of which appear only once.

This sequence originates from a human donor with active COVID-19. The donor label of this sample is uncertain. Source material: peripheral blood. The chain uses TRBV6-5 and TRBJ2-5; tentatively, D is TRBD1 (5 bases). DNA of the CDR3: TGTGCCAGCAATATTCGGCAGGGTAAAGAGACCCAGTACTTC. This codes for CASNIRQGKETQYF.